This T cell receptor beta chain was captured in a study of blood T cell repertoires in COVID-19. Clinical histories supplied by participants themselves formed the basis of cohort assignment. In Cohort 3, a recovered donor had either two negative PCRs, clearance, or symptom resolution. The CDR3 extends over 15 amino acids. CDR1 is SGHRS, CDR2 YFSETQ, per germline. The V end lost 6 bases, the J end lost 3 bases, and 15 bases lay between the germline ends. As handled by the study authors: Researchers report that nucleated cell counts were estimated from reference gene primer amplification. TCRdb keeps only in-frame clones here, not all; method: immunoSEQ multiplex PCR. The V and J calls and clone size are taken from that table; D and trimming were inferred from the DNA. The table includes 110,000 to 150,000 clones, around four fifths detected once.

The chain carries TRBV5-1 and TRBJ2-2; D possibly corresponds to TRBD1 (5 bases). Sequenced: PBMCs or T cells enriched from blood (not recorded which). The TCR sequence derives from a woman aged 45 to 65 who had recovered from COVID-19. CDR3 residues: CASKSSGLYTGELFF. CDR3 sequence (DNA): TGCGCCAGCAAGTCGTCAGGGCTCTACACCGGGGAGCTGTTTTTT.